This T cell receptor (beta chain) was obtained from a study of OX40 agonist ivuxolimab in advanced cancers. Study in general: Under the entry rules, prior anti-PD-1, anti-PD-L1 or anti-CTLA-4 therapy was allowed, and about 40% had some. General study results and limits: Some nonresponders also had low normalized T-cell clonal expansion. The antigen specificity of the peripheral T cells (those that were expanded) was not determined.

Profiling relied on immunoSEQ multiplex PCR, and the TCRdb table lists in-frame clones only, not all of them. The sample contains 78,000 or so clones, 88% of which appear only once. Germline loops: CDR1 MNHNS, CDR2 SASEGT. This CDR3 comprises 15 residues. Trimming took 2 bases from V and 5 from J; bases not matched to a gene: 6. Concerning this clone itself: What it binds is unknown.

This sequence originates from an adult with an advanced solid tumor such as melanoma, head and neck, liver or kidney cancer. The V gene is TRBV6-1, the J gene TRBJ1-1, with 9 bases aligning to TRBD1. The sample here was CD4+ or CD8+ T cells sorted from blood, taken in a trial of the OX40 agonist ivuxolimab. The CDR3 sequence: CASSETGGARTEAFF. The CDR3 nucleotides read TGTGCCAGCAGTGAAACAGGGGGCGCGAGGACTGAAGCTTTCTTT.